This TCR beta chain was identified in a study of blood T cell repertoires in COVID-19. Overall study: Sites across the United States, Italy and Spain contributed samples from acute and convalescent COVID-19.

In the authors' methods: From reference gene primer amplification, estimates of nucleated cell counts were derived. Produced via immunoSEQ multiplex PCR; TCRdb's table is partial and in-frame only. V and J calls and clone size are those listed in that table; D and trimming were worked out from the DNA. The sample contains 150,000 or so clones, 80% of which appear only once. Germline loops: CDR1 SGHRS, CDR2 YFSETQ. This CDR3 is built from 12 residues. The V gene lost 0 bases and the J gene lost 4 bases, with 5 bases spanning the gap. Participants' reported clinical history set cohort assignment. This receptor was identified in an older woman who had recovered from COVID-19. This sequence joins TRBV5-1 and TRBJ2-7; no reliable D call. The sequencing input was PBMCs or T cells enriched from blood (not recorded which). The CDR3 DNA reads as TGCGCCAGCAGCTTGGTCCCGTACGAGCAGTACTTC. It specifies CASSLVPYEQYF.